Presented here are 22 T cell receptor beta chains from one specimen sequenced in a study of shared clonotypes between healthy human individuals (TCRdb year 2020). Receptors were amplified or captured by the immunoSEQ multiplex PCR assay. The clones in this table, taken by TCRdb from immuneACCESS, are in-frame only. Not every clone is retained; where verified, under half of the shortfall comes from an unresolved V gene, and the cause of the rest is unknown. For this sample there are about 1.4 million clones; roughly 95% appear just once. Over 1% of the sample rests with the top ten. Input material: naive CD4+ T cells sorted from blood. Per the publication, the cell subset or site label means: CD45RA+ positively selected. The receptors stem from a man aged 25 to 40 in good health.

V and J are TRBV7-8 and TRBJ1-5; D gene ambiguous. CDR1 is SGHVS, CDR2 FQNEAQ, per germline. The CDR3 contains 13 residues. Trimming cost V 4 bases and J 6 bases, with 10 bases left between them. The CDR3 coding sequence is TGTGCCAGCAGCTACGGACCACCTCAGCCCCAGCATTTT. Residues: CASSYGPPQPQHF.

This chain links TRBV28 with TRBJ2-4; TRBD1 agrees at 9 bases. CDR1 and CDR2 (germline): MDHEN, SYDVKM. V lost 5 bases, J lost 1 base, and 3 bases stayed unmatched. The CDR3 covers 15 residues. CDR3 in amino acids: CASSAQGAAKNIQYF. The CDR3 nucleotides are TGTGCCAGCAGTGCACAGGGGGCGGCCAAAAACATTCAGTACTTC.

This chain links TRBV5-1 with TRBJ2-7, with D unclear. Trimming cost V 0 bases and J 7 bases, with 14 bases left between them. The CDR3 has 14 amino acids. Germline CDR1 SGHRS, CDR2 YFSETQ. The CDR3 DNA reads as TGCGCCAGCAGCTTGGTCGGCGGTGTTCGGGAGCAGTACTTC. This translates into CASSLVGGVREQYF.

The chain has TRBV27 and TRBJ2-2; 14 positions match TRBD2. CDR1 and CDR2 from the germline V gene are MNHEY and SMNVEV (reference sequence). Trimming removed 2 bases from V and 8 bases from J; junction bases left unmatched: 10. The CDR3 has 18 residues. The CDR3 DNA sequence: TGTGCCAGCAGTTTACCCCCCCGGACTAGCGGGAGGCTGGGGGAGCTGTTTTTT. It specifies CASSLPPRTSGRLGELFF.

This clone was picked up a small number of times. This chain's CDR3 is CASATDSGNTIYF. In DNA, the CDR3 is TGTGCCTCTGCCACGGATTCTGGAAACACCATATATTTT. The chain employs TRBV10-3 and TRBJ1-3; D not certain. CDR1 is ENHRY, CDR2 SYGVKD, per germline. V was shortened by 11 bases and J by 1 base, with 12 bases between the two germline ends. CDR3 length equals 13 residues.

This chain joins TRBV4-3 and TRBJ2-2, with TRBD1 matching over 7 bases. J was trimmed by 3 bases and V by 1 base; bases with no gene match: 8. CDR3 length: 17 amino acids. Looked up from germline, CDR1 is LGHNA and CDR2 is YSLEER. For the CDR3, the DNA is TGCGCCAGCAGCCAAGCGGTGCACAGGGGATACACCGGGGAGCTGTTTTTT. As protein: CASSQAVHRGYTGELFF.

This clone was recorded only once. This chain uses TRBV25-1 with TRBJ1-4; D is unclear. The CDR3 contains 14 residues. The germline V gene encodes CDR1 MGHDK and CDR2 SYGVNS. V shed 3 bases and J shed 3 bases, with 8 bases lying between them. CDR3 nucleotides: TGTGCCAGCAGTGATCGACCTTCTAATGAAAAACTGTTTTTT. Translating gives CASSDRPSNEKLFF.

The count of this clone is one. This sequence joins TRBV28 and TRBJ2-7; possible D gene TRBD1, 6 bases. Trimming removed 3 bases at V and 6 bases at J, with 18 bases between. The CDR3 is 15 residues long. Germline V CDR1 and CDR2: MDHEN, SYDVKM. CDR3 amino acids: CASSLTGTSYPEQYF. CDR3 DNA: TGTGCCAGCAGTTTGACAGGAACGAGCTACCCCGAGCAGTACTTC.

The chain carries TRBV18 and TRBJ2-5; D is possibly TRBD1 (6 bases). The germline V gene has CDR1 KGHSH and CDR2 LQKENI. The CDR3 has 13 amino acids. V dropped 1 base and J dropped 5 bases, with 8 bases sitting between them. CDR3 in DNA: TGTGCCAGCTCACCACAGGGGGTTGAGACCCAGTACTTC. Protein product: CASSPQGVETQYF.

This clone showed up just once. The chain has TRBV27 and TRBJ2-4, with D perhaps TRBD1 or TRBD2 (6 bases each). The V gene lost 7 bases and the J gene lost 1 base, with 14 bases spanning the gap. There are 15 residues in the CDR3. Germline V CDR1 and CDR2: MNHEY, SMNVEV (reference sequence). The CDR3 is CASKSSGGAKNIQYF. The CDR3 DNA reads TGTGCCAGCAAATCCTCCGGGGGCGCCAAAAACATTCAGTACTTC.

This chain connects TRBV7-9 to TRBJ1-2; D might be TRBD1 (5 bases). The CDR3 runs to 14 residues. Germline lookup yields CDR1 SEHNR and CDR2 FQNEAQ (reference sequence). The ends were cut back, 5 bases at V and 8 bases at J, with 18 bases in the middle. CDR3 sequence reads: CASSAFQQVSGYTF. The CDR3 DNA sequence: TGTGCCAGCAGCGCATTTCAACAGGTCTCCGGCTACACCTTC.

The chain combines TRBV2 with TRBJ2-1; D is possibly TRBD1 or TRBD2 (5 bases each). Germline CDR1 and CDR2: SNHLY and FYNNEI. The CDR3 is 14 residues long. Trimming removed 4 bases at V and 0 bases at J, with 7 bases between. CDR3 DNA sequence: TGTGCCAGCAGTGCAGGGAGCTCCTACAATGAGCAGTTCTTC. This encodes CASSAGSSYNEQFF.

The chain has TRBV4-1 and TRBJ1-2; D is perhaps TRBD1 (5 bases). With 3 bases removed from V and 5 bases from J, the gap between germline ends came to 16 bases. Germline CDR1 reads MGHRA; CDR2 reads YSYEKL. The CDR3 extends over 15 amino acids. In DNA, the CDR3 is TGCGCCAGCAGCCACGGGACCGGCTTTCAGTATGGCTACACCTTC. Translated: CASSHGTGFQYGYTF.

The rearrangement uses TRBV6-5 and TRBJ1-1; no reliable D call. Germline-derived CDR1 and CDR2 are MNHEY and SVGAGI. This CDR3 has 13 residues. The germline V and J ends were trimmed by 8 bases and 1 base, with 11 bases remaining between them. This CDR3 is CASHNGKNTEAFF. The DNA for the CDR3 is TGTGCCAGCCACAATGGGAAGAACACTGAAGCTTTCTTT.

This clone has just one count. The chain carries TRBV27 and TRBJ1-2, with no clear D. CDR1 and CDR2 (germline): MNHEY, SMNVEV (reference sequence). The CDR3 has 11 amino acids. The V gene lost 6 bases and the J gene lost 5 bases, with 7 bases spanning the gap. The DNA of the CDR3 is TGTGCCAGCAGGACTATTTATGGCTACACCTTC. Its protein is CASRTIYGYTF.

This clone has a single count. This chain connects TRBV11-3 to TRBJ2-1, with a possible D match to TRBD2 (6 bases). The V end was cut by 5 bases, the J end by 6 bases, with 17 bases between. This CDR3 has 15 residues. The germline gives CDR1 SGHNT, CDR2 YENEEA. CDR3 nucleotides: TGTGCCAGCAGCGCCGGGACTCGGCGCCTCAATGAGCAGTTCTTC. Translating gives CASSAGTRRLNEQFF.

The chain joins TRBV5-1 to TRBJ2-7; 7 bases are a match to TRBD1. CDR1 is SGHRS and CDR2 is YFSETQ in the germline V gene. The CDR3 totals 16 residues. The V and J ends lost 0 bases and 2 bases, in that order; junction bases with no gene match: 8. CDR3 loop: CASSLEPPQGAYEQYF. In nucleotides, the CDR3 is TGCGCCAGCAGCTTGGAACCCCCCCAGGGGGCCTACGAGCAGTACTTC.

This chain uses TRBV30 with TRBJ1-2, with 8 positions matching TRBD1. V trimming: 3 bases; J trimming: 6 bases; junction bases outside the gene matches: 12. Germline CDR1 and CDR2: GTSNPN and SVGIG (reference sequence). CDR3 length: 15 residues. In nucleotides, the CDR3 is TGTGCCTGGAGAACCCCACCGGGACAGGTAGATGGCTACACCTTC. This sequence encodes CAWRTPPGQVDGYTF.

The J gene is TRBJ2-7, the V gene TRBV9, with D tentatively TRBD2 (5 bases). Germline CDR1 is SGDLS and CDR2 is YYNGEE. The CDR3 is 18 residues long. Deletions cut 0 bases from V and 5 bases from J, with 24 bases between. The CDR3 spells CASSVGRWGSGFWDEQYF. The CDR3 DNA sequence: TGTGCCAGCAGCGTAGGGAGGTGGGGATCTGGGTTTTGGGACGAGCAGTACTTC.

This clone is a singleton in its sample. CDR3 DNA sequence: TGTGCCAGCAGCTTAGCTGGGGGTACTACCTACGAGCAGTACTTC. Encoded protein: CASSLAGGTTYEQYF. The V gene is TRBV7-2, the J gene TRBJ2-7; possibly TRBD1 or TRBD2 for D (5 bases each). V lost 0 bases, J lost 2 bases, and 11 bases lay in between. Germline assignment: CDR1 SGHTA and CDR2 FQGNSA. The CDR3 runs to 15 residues.

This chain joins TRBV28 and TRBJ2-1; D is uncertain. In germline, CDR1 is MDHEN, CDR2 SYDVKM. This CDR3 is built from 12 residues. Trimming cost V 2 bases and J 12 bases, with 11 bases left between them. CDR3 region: CASSLPQIGQFF. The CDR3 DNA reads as TGTGCCAGCAGTTTACCCCAGATTGGGCAGTTCTTC.

The CDR3 DNA is TGTGCCATGGGGCAGGGACGCCCTGGAAACACCATATATTTT. This sequence encodes CAMGQGRPGNTIYF. This sequence joins TRBV5-4 and TRBJ1-3; D might be TRBD1 (5 bases). Germline assignment: CDR1 SGHNT and CDR2 YYREEE (reference sequence). Trimming removed 9 bases from V and 2 bases from J, with 15 bases in between. The CDR3 loop spans 14 amino acids.